A selection of T cell receptor beta chains follows, all from one sample in a study of CD8 T cells in Susac syndrome. TCRdb re-called the immunoSEQ multiplex PCR reads through MiXCR, storing one row per CDR3 protein. Of 160,000 or so distinct CDR3 sequences in the sample, about 94% were seen once. Sequencing was done on a sample of CD8+ T cells from PBMCs. These receptor sequences come from a human donor with multiple sclerosis. CDR3s include the opening cysteine and the closing phenylalanine or tryptophan. D genes are given only for firm matches. Size is omitted from some rows. Given values are once, few, many or a class for expanded clones.

v_call	d_call	clone_size	j_call	cdr3_aa	cdr3_nt
TRBV4-1	-	-	TRBJ2-7	CASSADLPGTPYYEQYF	TGCGCCAGCAGCGCAGACCTTCCCGGGACACCGTACTACGAGCAGTACTTC
TRBV7-6	TRBD2	-	TRBJ2-7	CASNPGLNSYEQYF	TGTGCCAGCAACCCGGGACTAAACTCTTACGAGCAGTACTTC
TRBV9	-	-	TRBJ1-1	CASSVVMGTEAFF	TGTGCCAGCAGCGTAGTTATGGGCACTGAAGCTTTCTTT
TRBV19	-	once	TRBJ1-1	CASSIAPYAEAFF	TGTGCCAGTAGTATAGCGCCCTACGCTGAAGCTTTCTTT
TRBV29-1	-	-	TRBJ1-2	CSVEVRYGYTF	TGCAGCGTTGAAGTCCGCTATGGCTACACCTTC
TRBV7-9	-	-	TRBJ2-5	CASSPPGFQETQYF	TGTGCCAGCAGCCCTCCAGGGTTCCAAGAGACCCAGTACTTC
TRBV28	-	-	TRBJ2-6	CASRSSFGAGTSSGANVLTF	TGTGCCAGCAGAAGCAGTTTTGGGGCAGGGACTTCCTCTGGGGCCAACGTCCTGACTTTC
TRBV27	-	-	TRBJ2-3	CASSQRGGASDTQYF	TGTGCCAGCAGCCAAAGGGGTGGGGCGTCAGATACGCAGTATTTT
TRBV4-3	TRBD1	once	TRBJ2-7	CASSRADRGVHEQYF	TGCGCCAGCAGCCGAGCGGACAGGGGGGTCCACGAGCAGTACTTC
TRBV9	-	-	TRBJ1-2	CASSVETGDPYGYTF	TGTGCCAGCAGCGTAGAGACCGGGGATCCCTATGGCTACACCTTC
TRBV5-1	TRBD1	once	TRBJ1-1	CASSLGTGGREAFF	TGCGCCAGCAGCTTGGGGACAGGGGGCCGGGAAGCTTTCTTT
TRBV7-2	TRBD2	-	TRBJ2-3	CASSSKLSGASTDTQYF	TGTGCCAGCAGCTCAAAACTTAGCGGGGCTAGCACAGATACGCAGTATTTT
TRBV29-1	-	-	TRBJ2-4	CSVGRVGTKNIQYF	TGCAGCGTTGGGAGGGTGGGGACCAAAAACATTCAGTACTTC
TRBV5-6	-	-	TRBJ1-1	CASSPGTGGEAFF	TGTGCCAGCAGCCCTGGGACGGGGGGTGAAGCTTTCTTT
TRBV7-9	TRBD2	-	TRBJ2-1	CASSKLAGGLNEQFF	TGTGCCAGCAGCAAACTAGCGGGGGGCCTTAATGAGCAGTTCTTC
TRBV5-6	-	-	TRBJ2-5	CASSLPPRDNQETQYF	TGTGCCAGCAGCCTTCCCCCACGGGACAACCAAGAGACCCAGTACTTC
TRBV7-9	-	-	TRBJ1-2	CASSPSREPNYGYTF	TGTGCCAGCAGCCCTTCTCGGGAACCTAACTATGGCTACACCTTC
TRBV29-1	-	few	TRBJ1-1	CSVGRSNTEAFF	TGCAGCGTTGGGCGGTCGAACACTGAAGCTTTCTTT
TRBV9	-	-	TRBJ1-5	CASSVAGQSNQPQHF	TGTGCCAGCAGCGTAGCGGGGCAAAGCAATCAGCCCCAGCATTTT
TRBV29-1	-	-	TRBJ1-1	CSVITTEAFF	TGCAGCGTTATAACCACTGAAGCTTTCTTT
TRBV10-3	TRBD2	-	TRBJ2-7	CAISEFLADYEQYF	TGTGCCATCAGTGAATTTCTAGCGGACTACGAGCAGTACTTC
TRBV20-1	-	once	TRBJ1-2	CSAGPPTESNYGYTF	TGCAGTGCTGGCCCTCCGACAGAGTCCAACTATGGCTACACCTTC
TRBV27	TRBD1	-	TRBJ2-1	CASSFTGVVGYNEQFF	TGTGCCAGCAGTTTCACAGGGGTTGTAGGCTACAATGAGCAGTTCTTC
TRBV6-4	-	-	TRBJ2-3	CASRKGSSTDTQYF	TGTGCCAGCAGGAAGGGTTCTAGCACAGATACGCAGTATTTT
TRBV29-1	-	-	TRBJ2-6	CSVRDQGPNSSGANVLTF	TGCAGCGTTCGAGATCAAGGGCCAAACTCCTCTGGGGCCAACGTCCTGACTTTC
TRBV11-2	-	-	TRBJ2-1	CASTRERGEQFF	TGTGCCAGCACCCGAGAAAGGGGAGAGCAGTTCTTC
TRBV12-3/TRBV12-4	-	-	TRBJ1-2	CASSNRAFNYGYTF	TGTGCCAGCAGTAACAGGGCCTTTAACTATGGCTACACCTTC
TRBV12-3/TRBV12-4	-	-	TRBJ2-4	CASSTGGAGRHKNIQYF	TGTGCCAGCAGTACTGGGGGAGCAGGGAGGCACAAAAACATTCAGTACTTC
TRBV14	-	-	TRBJ2-7	CASSLQRPGPLGYEQYF	TGTGCCAGCAGCCTGCAAAGACCCGGGCCGTTGGGCTACGAGCAGTACTTC
TRBV19	-	once	TRBJ1-2	CASGRGGLAGYTF	TGTGCCAGTGGACGGGGGGGCCTGGCTGGCTACACCTTC
TRBV20-1	TRBD2	-	TRBJ2-2	CSVLRGAGELFF	TGCAGTGTATTACGGGGGGCCGGGGAGCTGTTTTTT